This T cell receptor (beta chain) was profiled in a study of read filtering for tumor transcriptome and immune sequencing. This clonotype was observed at least ten times. Molecular barcoded adaptors covering alpha/delta and beta/gamma chains were used on around 370 ng RNA. TCRdb re-called the reads with MiXCR, one entry per CDR3 protein. The profile shows some 130,000 distinct CDR3 sequences, under 15% of them singletons. The specimen sequenced was a population of CD138-negative cells sorted from bone marrow. The receptor was isolated from a donor aged 40 or over with multiple myeloma.

As DNA, the CDR3 is TGTGCCAGCAGTCAAGTAGCAGCGGGATATGGAAATGAGCAGTTCTTC. Its protein is CASSQVAAGYGNEQFF. V gene TRBV5-6 combines with J gene TRBJ2-1; TRBD2 agrees at 7 bases. Germline V gives CDR1 SGHDT, CDR2 YYEEEE. The V and J ends lost 5 bases and 7 bases, in that order; junction bases with no gene match: 15. The CDR3 spans 16 residues.